The T cell receptor beta chain under discussion was sequenced for a study of human T cells and chemical hapten exposure (TCRdb year 2021). About the full investigation: For sensitization, 2% DPC in acetone was applied to a roughly 2 cm by roughly 2 cm area of upper inner arm skin. Libraries were pooled for sequencing, and variation in per-sample TCR yields was attributed mainly to small differences in library volumes within the pool. Throughout the study period of 20 to 30 weeks, patients also received therapeutic DPC doses to the scalp every week. Blood samples were taken from patients before sensitization (week 0) and then at 2, 6 and about 24 weeks after DPC sensitization. This study followed changes in the peripheral blood TCR repertoire in vivo during primary and secondary sensitization of alopecia patients to the hapten diphenylcyclopropenone (DPC). Patch testing was performed on the upper back with Finn chambers containing 0.01% DPC, and the patch tests were scored after 6 days according to International Contact Dermatitis Research Group standards. Twenty-nine alopecia patients provided blood for TCR sequencing at one to four time points (pre-sensitization, 2, 6 and 24 weeks). The patient cohort, mostly female, included alopecia areata with under or over 50% scalp involvement, alopecia totalis and alopecia universalis.

Here is what the overall study found, with its caveats: The number of PT1 expanded TCRs positively correlated with patch test score, significant at thresholds 8, 16 and 32 but not 4. Because all patients had alopecia, a presumed autoimmune disease, the immune response of the patients might differ from that of healthy individuals. Significantly more large CDR3 similarity clusters were formed by expanded TCRs than by pre-sensitization or healthy control sets, consistent with antigen-driven responses. No change with DPC sensitization was found in the number of TCRs above 1 in 1000 frequency, and no evidence of global repertoire structure alterations was found. After repeated subsampling, changes were observed in the strength of the expansion versus patch-test correlation and in the threshold at which the correlation became significant.

This clonotype appeared many times. There is no known antigen for this receptor. No base qualities exist here, and no much larger clone lies one base off it. V loses 6 bases at its end and J loses 7 bases; junction bases beyond the gene matches: 12. CDR1 and CDR2 (MNHNS, SASEGT) derive from the germline V gene. The CDR3, cysteine through phenylalanine, is 15 amino acids long. The kept DNA is CDR3 alone, 45 bases in frame from the first base. Receptor libraries were prepared by RACE. TCRdb lists the instrument as NextSeq 500. During library preparation, unique molecular identifiers were attached to individual cDNA molecules so that TCRs could be counted in a quantitative, reproducible way. For every blood RNA sample, sequencing covered both the TCR alpha and TCR beta chains. Per the original workflow: A median of about 100,000 TCRs per sample was observed, with a range of about 20,000 to 750,000. V, J and CDR3 annotation of the TCR reads was carried out using the Decombinator software suite. To make PS versus PT1 abundance plots, every sample was subsampled to the same number of TCRs (28,000). TCRs were defined as expanded if absent before sensitization and observed at least eight times at the 2-week time point. TCRdb trimmed the raw reads at Q25, called clones with MiXCR and kept productive beta chains. Every entry covers one CDR3 protein and lists the most common genes and DNA from its rows. For this entry, the V and J calls and clone size follow TCRdb and not the study's own pipeline. Present in this sample are 180,000 or so distinct CDR3 sequences, more than 14% of which were seen just once. About 1.7% of the sample is taken by the ten largest.

The label giving this sample's time point can be read as: patch test 1, 2 weeks after DPC sensitization. The treatment or condition label on this specimen signifies: therapeutic diphenylcyclopropenone sensitization with weekly scalp DPC. At every patch-test visit, the blood draw took place before the patch test was put on. To be eligible, patients had to be aged 18 to 70, diagnosed with alopecia and judged suitable for DPC therapy, while pregnant patients were excluded. Total RNA was extracted from unfractionated whole blood that had been collected in Tempus Blood RNA tubes. The receptor was derived from a woman in her twenties or thirties with alopecia areata. Some clones in this sample may be carry-over from other donors' samples. The sequence links TRBV6-1 to TRBJ1-1, and 9 junction bases match TRBD1. The specimen was whole blood, collected in connection with sensitization to the hapten diphenylcyclopropenone (DPC). Here is the DNA: TGTGCCAGCAGAGACAGGGGGACCACCGGCTTTGAAGCTTTCTTT. Its protein reads: CASRDRGTTGFEAFF.